The rows below give T cell receptor beta chains drawn from one sample of a study of blood T cell repertoires in COVID-19. Data came from immunoSEQ multiplex PCR; TCRdb stores just in-frame clones and leaves some out. The sample shows around 100,000 clones, around 90% of them seen only once. The sample taken for sequencing was peripheral blood. These receptors originate from a woman at least 80 years old with acute or convalescent COVID-19. Each CDR3 is given without its conserved first and last residue. Fields, in order: V gene, clone size, CDR3 length, J gene, CDR3 protein. Expanded clones get a size class; other rows say once, few or many, or leave the size out.

TRBV5-4	NA	14	TRBJ2-1	ASSGGTHGPPNEQF
TRBV19	NA	12	TRBJ1-1	ASGPTGAYTEAF
TRBV5-4	NA	10	TRBJ1-1	ASSQKNTEAF
TRBV5-1	NA	17	TRBJ1-4	ASRGGDRGRLADGEKLF
TRBV18	NA	13	TRBJ1-3	ASSRLGAPGNTIY
TRBV24-1	NA	14	TRBJ2-5	ATTLTAGGHQETQY
TRBV9	NA	13	TRBJ2-3	ASSPRGGDGDTQY
TRBV4-1	NA	15	TRBJ1-2	ASSQENTITGWGGYT
TRBV19	few	12	TRBJ2-7	ASSSGQGRYEQY
TRBV12-3/TRBV12-4	NA	11	TRBJ2-3	ASSFNGRDTQY
TRBV29-1	NA	6	TRBJ2-3	SVEAGY
TRBV9	NA	13	TRBJ2-5	ASSVAPGSSETQY
TRBV29-1	NA	10	TRBJ1-2	STGQGRSGYT
TRBV11-2	NA	13	TRBJ2-5	ASSLPSGGQETQY
TRBV2	NA	11	TRBJ2-7	ASSFQGAYEQY
TRBV5-1	NA	11	TRBJ2-1	ASSPGSYNEQF
TRBV29-1	NA	11	TRBJ1-5	SVGIRTDQPQH
TRBV6-2/TRBV6-3	NA	10	TRBJ1-5	ASSYRQGGQH
TRBV7-2	NA	15	TRBJ2-3	ASSPYEIAGRVDTQY
TRBV5-1	NA	12	TRBJ1-1	ASSETRRGTEAF
TRBV15	NA	14	TRBJ1-3	ATSRDRGGTGNTIY
TRBV7-9	NA	14	TRBJ2-5	ASSSGTGDVQETQY
TRBV19	NA	12	TRBJ1-2	ASSIGDRGSGYT
TRBV6-2/TRBV6-3	NA	14	TRBJ2-5	ASSYDGGRYQETQY
TRBV5-1	NA	12	TRBJ1-3	ASSPGFSGNTIY
TRBV6-2/TRBV6-3	NA	13	TRBJ2-3	ASSRPAGTTDTQY
TRBV2	NA	12	TRBJ2-5	ASSPGQGRETQY
TRBV18	NA	12	TRBJ1-4	ASSPASRNEKLF
TRBV6-5	NA	13	TRBJ2-2	ASRSLAGVTGELF
TRBV7-2	NA	13	TRBJ2-5	ASSPLAGAGETQY
TRBV19	NA	12	TRBJ1-5	ASALTGLNQPQH
TRBV29-1	NA	12	TRBJ1-3	SVESRAVGNTIY
TRBV5-1	NA	14	TRBJ1-3	ASSPSTQRVGNTIY
TRBV19	NA	15	TRBJ2-7	ASSNPRGQTRTYEQY
TRBV5-4	NA	13	TRBJ1-1	ASSKNRGQDTEAF
TRBV2	NA	12	TRBJ1-4	ASREQGALEKLF
TRBV4-1	NA	13	TRBJ2-7	ASSPQSDRSYEQY
TRBV6-2/TRBV6-3	NA	13	TRBJ2-1	ASSYDTGTYNEQF
TRBV19	NA	13	TRBJ1-5	ASSIGQGESQPQH
TRBV5-6	NA	12	TRBJ2-7	ASSSRQGSHEQY
TRBV7-8	NA	13	TRBJ1-1	ASSASGGRGSEAF
TRBV5-1	few	13	TRBJ2-7	ASSPSGGARIEQY
TRBV5-8	NA	15	TRBJ2-2	ASSPPAALMNTGELF
TRBV18	NA	15	TRBJ2-2	ASSPFYDRQNTGELF
TRBV7-6	NA	11	TRBJ2-1	ASSLVVYNEQF
TRBV5-8	NA	8	TRBJ1-3	ASRGTDLY
TRBV4-1	NA	15	TRBJ2-7	ASSQEKGGLVSYEQY
TRBV2	NA	18	TRBJ1-1	ASSEQRDRSTGEVNTEAF
TRBV19	NA	14	TRBJ1-1	ASSPARDRVYTEAF
TRBV21-1	NA	15	TRBJ1-1	ASREDSRTIMNTEAF
TRBV27	NA	10	TRBJ2-1	ASSSLPNEQF
TRBV6-6	NA	15	TRBJ1-3	ASSPDFGQGAGNTIY
TRBV2	NA	11	TRBJ2-7	ASSVTMASEQY
TRBV7-9	once	10	TRBJ2-3	ASSTSPGTQY